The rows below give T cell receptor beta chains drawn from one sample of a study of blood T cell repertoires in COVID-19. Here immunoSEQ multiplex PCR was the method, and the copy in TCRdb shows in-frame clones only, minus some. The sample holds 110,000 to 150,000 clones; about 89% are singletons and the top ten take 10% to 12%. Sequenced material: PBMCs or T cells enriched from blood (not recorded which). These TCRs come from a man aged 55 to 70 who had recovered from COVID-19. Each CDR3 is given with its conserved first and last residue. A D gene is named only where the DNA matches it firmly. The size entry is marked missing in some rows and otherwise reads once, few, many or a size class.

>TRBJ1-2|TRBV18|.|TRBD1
CASSTTGRTGGYGYTF
TGTGCCAGCTCAACAACCGGCCGCACAGGGGGCTATGGCTACACCTTC
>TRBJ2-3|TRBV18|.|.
CASSLTGDGADTQYF
TGTGCCAGCTCACTTACGGGGGACGGCGCAGATACGCAGTATTTT
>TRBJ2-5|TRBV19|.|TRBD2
CASTPSGGAETQYF
TGTGCCAGTACCCCGTCGGGGGGAGCAGAGACCCAGTACTTC
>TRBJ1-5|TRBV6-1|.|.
CASSSGGMRNQPQHF
TGTGCCAGCAGTTCGGGGGGGATGCGCAATCAGCCCCAGCATTTT
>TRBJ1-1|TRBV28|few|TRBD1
CASSSPGQGTTEAFF
TGTGCCAGCAGTTCTCCGGGACAGGGAACCACTGAAGCTTTCTTT
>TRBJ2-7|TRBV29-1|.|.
CSVARSPEEQYF
TGCAGCGTTGCCCGGTCCCCTGAAGAGCAGTACTTC
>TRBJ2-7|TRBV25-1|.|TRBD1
CASSGTGGLSTRYEQYF
TGTGCCAGCAGTGGGACAGGGGGCTTGAGTACCCGTTACGAGCAGTACTTC
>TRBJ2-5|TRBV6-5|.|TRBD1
CASSPWDRAETQYF
TGTGCCAGCAGTCCCTGGGACAGGGCAGAGACCCAGTACTTC
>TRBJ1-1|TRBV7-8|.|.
CASSSRQEAFF
TGTGCCAGCAGCTCAAGACAGGAAGCTTTCTTT
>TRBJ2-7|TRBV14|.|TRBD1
CASSQEVTRGYEQYF
TGTGCCAGCAGCCAAGAAGTAACCAGGGGGTACGAGCAGTACTTC
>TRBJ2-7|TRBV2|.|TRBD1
CARGDRGYEQYF
TGTGCTAGGGGGGACAGGGGTTACGAGCAGTACTTC
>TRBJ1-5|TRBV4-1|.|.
CASSQEWGGLQPQHF
TGCGCCAGCAGCCAAGAATGGGGCGGCCTACAGCCCCAGCATTTT
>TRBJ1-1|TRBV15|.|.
CATSRNTGEAFF
TGTGCCACCAGCAGAAATACAGGGGAAGCTTTCTTT
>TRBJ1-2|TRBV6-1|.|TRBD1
CASSEAETGVWHYGYTF
TGTGCCAGCAGTGAAGCGGAGACAGGGGTCTGGCACTATGGCTACACCTTC
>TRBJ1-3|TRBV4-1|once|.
CASSQDPSSGNTIYF
TGCGCCAGCAGCCAAGACCCGAGCTCTGGAAACACCATATATTTT
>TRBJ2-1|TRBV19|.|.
CASSDPAGTSYNEQFF
TGTGCCAGTAGTGATCCTGCCGGGACTTCATACAATGAGCAGTTCTTC